Shown below are 8 T cell receptor beta chains from a single sample sequenced in a study of T-cell reconstitution after alpha-beta-depleted transplantation in children. A TCRbeta library incorporating unique molecular identifiers was prepared. One entry per CDR3 protein, called by TCRdb with MiXCR from the PCR reads. Of about 340,000 distinct CDR3 sequences in the sample, 10% to 15% are singletons; the top ten hold 3.5% to 4.5%. Sequencing used PBMCs, obtained from the stem cell graft. The receptors were sampled from a human donor who donated a stem cell graft to a child with Fanconi anemia.

This clonotype was counted at least ten times. V gene TRBV29-1 combines with J gene TRBJ2-3; a possible D gene is TRBD2 (6 bases). Per germline, CDR1 SQVTM and CDR2 ANQGSEA. V was shortened by 8 bases and J by 0 bases, with 9 bases between the two germline ends. The CDR3 runs to 12 residues. The CDR3 sequence is CSSGVSTDTQYF. For the CDR3, the DNA is TGCAGCTCGGGGGTCAGCACAGATACGCAGTATTTT.

The sample holds many counts of this clonotype. The chain recombines TRBV5-1 with TRBJ2-5; 7 nucleotides line up with TRBD1. The V gene end was trimmed by 2 bases and the J gene end by 1 base; junction bases not matched to a gene: 8. Germline V gene lookup returns CDR1 SGHRS and CDR2 YFSETQ. The length of the CDR3 is 16 residues. The CDR3 DNA is TGCGCCAGCAGCTTACACAGGGGATACCCCCAAGAGACCCAGTACTTC. Encoded protein: CASSLHRGYPQETQYF.

This clonotype has only a few counts. The CDR3 here is CASSGAASEQYF. CDR3 sequence (DNA): TGTGCCAGCAGCGGCGCGGCGAGCGAGCAGTACTTC. The genes are TRBV9 and TRBJ2-7, with no clear D. V lost 3 bases, J lost 6 bases, and 10 bases lay in between. This CDR3 comprises 12 residues. From germline, CDR1 is SGDLS and CDR2 YYNGEE.

This clonotype appeared a few times. The genes are TRBV18 and TRBJ1-1; TRBD1 might be the D (5 bases). V lost 4 bases, J lost 5 bases, and 17 bases lay in between. The CDR3 covers 15 residues. Germline V gene lookup returns CDR1 KGHSH and CDR2 LQKENI. The CDR3 loop reads CASSHRSGVDTEAFF. In nucleotides, the CDR3 is TGTGCCAGCTCACACCGATCGGGGGTGGATACTGAAGCTTTCTTT.

This clonotype was counted at least ten times. This rearrangement joins TRBV7-8 to TRBJ2-1; either TRBD1 or TRBD2 may fit D (5 bases each). V was pared by 5 bases and J by 0 bases, with 11 bases between. CDR1 and CDR2 (germline): SGHVS, FQNEAQ. This CDR3 has 15 amino acids. This CDR3 reads CASSPGRISYNEQFF. The CDR3 DNA reads as TGTGCCAGCAGCCCGGGACGTATCTCCTACAATGAGCAGTTCTTC.

This clonotype was counted only a few times. The rearrangement uses TRBV29-1 and TRBJ1-3; maybe TRBD1 (6 bases). With 2 bases removed from V and 3 bases from J, the gap between germline ends came to 11 bases. This CDR3 has 14 residues. From germline, CDR1 is SQVTM and CDR2 ANQGSEA. Written as DNA, the CDR3 is TGCAGCGTTGAAAACAGGGAACTTGGAAACACCATATATTTT. Encoded protein: CSVENRELGNTIYF.

This clonotype has at least ten counts. The chain recombines TRBV7-8 with TRBJ2-2, with D hard to call. The CDR3 is made up of 13 amino acids. CDR1 and CDR2 from the germline V gene are SGHVS and FQNEAQ. Trimming shortened V by 4 bases and J by 6 bases, and 9 bases separated the two germline ends. For the CDR3, the DNA is TGTGCCAGCAGCTCCTCGAGCGCCGGGGAGCTGTTTTTT. Its protein is CASSSSSAGELFF.

The J gene is TRBJ1-1, the V gene TRBV20-1; the D is unclear. Germline V CDR1 and CDR2: DFQATT, SNEGSKA (reference sequence). V lost 6 bases, J lost 0 bases, and 14 bases lay in between. The CDR3 totals 14 residues. In DNA form, the CDR3 reads TGCAGTGCCCCATCCTCAGTGATGAACACTGAAGCTTTCTTT. Amino acids: CSAPSSVMNTEAFF.